This paragraph reports one T cell receptor (beta chain). In the authors' workflow: Reference gene primer amplification yielded estimated nucleated cell counts. Here immunoSEQ multiplex PCR was the method, and the copy in TCRdb shows in-frame clones only, minus some. The D gene and trimming were derived from the DNA, and the V and J assignments and clone size from that table. The sample includes around 100,000 clones, about 90% seen only once; the top ten take over 8.5%. The sample is drawn from a study of blood T cell repertoires in COVID-19. At the level of the study: COVID-19 samples collected from the United States, Italy and Spain covered acute and convalescent phases. In each case, the material was cDNA or gDNA derived from T cells, B-cell-depleted T cells, or PBMCs.

The germline gives CDR1 KGHSH, CDR2 LQKENI. J gave up 6 bases and V 0 bases, and 5 bases lay outside the gene matches. The CDR3 sequence is 16 residues long. V and J are TRBV18 and TRBJ2-1; the match to TRBD2 covers 10 bases. Sequences were obtained from peripheral blood. This sequence was found in an elderly man with acute or convalescent COVID-19. The CDR3 region has the DNA TGTGCCAGCTCACCACCCAGACTAGCGGGCGCCAATGAGCAGTTCTTC. Translation gives CASSPPRLAGANEQFF.